These 22 T cell receptor beta chains were all obtained from the same sample, sequenced in a study of neoadjuvant anti-PD-1 for oral cavity cancer. Libraries were prepared by immunoSEQ multiplex PCR; TCRdb keeps only in-frame clonotypes and omits some of them. The sample includes under 15,000 clones, around two thirds of them seen just once. Here the sequenced sample was tumor tissue, taken before nivolumab (anti-PD-1) treatment. The origin of the receptors is a person aged 40-85 years with oral cavity squamous cell carcinoma. The donor label of this sample is uncertain.

The chain couples TRBV7-8 to TRBJ2-2; D call uncertain. Germline lookup yields CDR1 SGHVS and CDR2 FQNEAQ. The V end lost 7 bases, the J end lost 6 bases, and 9 bases lay between the germline ends. This CDR3 has 12 residues. CDR3 in DNA: TGTGCCAGCACCCCCCCCTCCGGGGAGCTGTTTTTT. Residues: CASTPPSGELFF.

The chain joins TRBV5-8 to TRBJ2-3; 7 bases map to TRBD1. Germline V gene lookup returns CDR1 SGHTS and CDR2 YDEGEE. With V trimmed by 7 bases and J by 2 bases, 7 bases remained unmatched. The CDR3 totals 14 residues. Here the CDR3 reads CASDKGQITDTQYF. CDR3 in DNA: TGTGCCAGCGACAAGGGACAGATCACAGATACGCAGTATTTT.

This clone is large within its sample. This rearrangement joins TRBV2 to TRBJ1-5; possible D gene TRBD1, 6 bases. The V end was cut by 1 base, the J end by 4 bases, with 11 bases between. CDR1 is SNHLY, CDR2 FYNNEI, per germline. CDR3 size: 15 residues. The CDR3 spells CASSEDGQRNQPQHF. DNA of the CDR3: TGTGCCAGCAGTGAAGACGGACAGCGTAATCAGCCCCAGCATTTT.

The rearrangement joins TRBV14 to TRBJ2-2; D is unresolved. The germline V gene encodes CDR1 SGHDN and CDR2 FVKESK. The CDR3 runs 13 residues. With 3 bases removed from V and 1 base from J, the gap between germline ends came to 3 bases. The CDR3 DNA reads TGTGCCAGCAGCCAGGTGAACACCGGGGAGCTGTTTTTT. As protein: CASSQVNTGELFF.

This clone has a single count. CDR3 bases: TGTGCCAGCTCGCGGGGGCAGTTTAGATACGAGCAGTACTTC. This codes for CASSRGQFRYEQYF. V and J are TRBV6-6 and TRBJ2-7; possibly TRBD2 for D (7 bases). The CDR3 has 14 amino acids. Germline V gives CDR1 MNHNY, CDR2 SVGAGI (reference sequence). The V gene lost 8 bases and the J gene lost 4 bases, with 18 bases spanning the gap.

V and J are TRBV11-3 and TRBJ1-2, with a weak D call TRBD1 (6 bases). Per the germline V gene, CDR1 is SGHNT and CDR2 is YENEEA. The CDR3 contains 12 residues. Trimming removed 5 bases at V and 4 bases at J, with 8 bases between. This CDR3 is CASSEQGYGYTF. CDR3 nucleotides: TGTGCCAGCAGCGAACAGGGCTATGGCTACACCTTC.

This clone came up once. The chain has TRBV5-1 and TRBJ2-5; D is unclear. V lost 0 bases to trimming and J lost 5 bases, with 14 bases between them. CDR1 and CDR2 from the germline V gene are SGHRS and YFSETQ. The CDR3 totals 15 residues. Here the CDR3 DNA reads TGCGCCAGCAGCTTGGCCCCCGCGATCGAGGAGACCCAGTACTTC. This codes for CASSLAPAIEETQYF.

Worth noting for this clone: A read error may account for a junction end that differs from germline. The sample holds other DNA sequences that translate to the same CDR3. The chain joins TRBV10-1 to TRBJ2-6; weak D call: TRBD1 (5 bases). The CDR3 covers 18 residues. In germline, CDR1 is WNHNN, CDR2 SYGVQD (reference sequence). The CDR3 protein is CASSDTLGANSGANVLTF. CDR3 in DNA: TGCGCCAGCAGTGATACCTTAGGGGCGAACTCTGGGGCCAACGTCCTAACTTTC.

This clone was detected only a few times. This rearrangement joins TRBV7-2 to TRBJ2-1; D may be TRBD2 (6 bases). The V end was cut by 5 bases, the J end by 4 bases, with 21 bases between. CDR1 is SGHTA, CDR2 FQGNSA, per germline. This CDR3 has 17 amino acids. The CDR3 DNA sequence: TGTGCCAGCAGCCAAGATATTAGGAGGGCCGCATACAATGAGCAGTTCTTC. Protein sequence: CASSQDIRRAAYNEQFF.

By proportion, this clone is hyperexpanded. The chain has TRBV19 and TRBJ1-5; 7 bases fit TRBD1. The germline V gene encodes CDR1 LNHDA and CDR2 SQIVND (reference sequence). V lost 6 bases and J lost 3; bases outside the gene matches: 5. This CDR3 is built from 14 residues. The DNA for the CDR3 is TGTGCCAGTAGCCAGGGACAGCTCAATCAGCCCCAGCATTTT. Translating gives CASSQGQLNQPQHF. Supplemented by reference TRBV19 and TRBJ1-5, the full variable domain reads DGGITQSPKYLFRKEGQNVTLSCEQNLNHDAMYWYRQDPGQGLRLIYYSQIVNDFQKGDIAEGYSVSREKKESFPLTVTSAQKNPTAFYLCASSQGQLNQPQHFGDGTRLSIL.

The J gene is TRBJ1-2, the V gene TRBV18; no firm D call. Germline loops: CDR1 KGHSH, CDR2 LQKENI. This CDR3 is 13 amino acids long. The ends were cut back, 3 bases at V and 5 bases at J, with 10 bases in the middle. The CDR3 here is CASSPREGYGYTF. The CDR3 nucleotides are TGTGCCAGCTCACCGCGAGAAGGATATGGCTACACCTTC.

The V call is TRBV5-4, the J call TRBJ1-3; D gene ambiguous. Trimming took off 0 bases at V and 0 bases at J, with 13 bases between the two ends. CDR3 size: 17 residues. The V gene's germline CDR1 is SGHNT and CDR2 YYREEE (reference sequence). In DNA form, the CDR3 reads TGTGCCAGCAGCTTGGATGGTAGGGAGAGCTCTGGAAACACCATATATTTT. Translated, it gives CASSLDGRESSGNTIYF.

The chain employs TRBV28 and TRBJ1-6; no firm D call. Per germline, CDR1 MDHEN and CDR2 SYDVKM. The CDR3 has 16 amino acids. Trimming took 8 bases from V and 6 from J, leaving 20 bases between them. The CDR3 bases are TGTGCCAGCCGGGGAAAGGCCCTCTGGAGTAATTCACCCCTCCACTTT. This codes for CASRGKALWSNSPLHF.

This clone was seen once. The chain has TRBV7-3 and TRBJ2-5; TRBD1 aligns across 7 bases. This CDR3 has 15 residues. Germline V CDR1 and CDR2: SGHTA, FQGTGA. Trimming at V came to 5 bases and at J to 2 bases, leaving 8 bases not matched to a gene. In nucleotides, the CDR3 is TGTGCCAGCAGCCTTGGGACAGCTTCTCAAGAGACCCAGTACTTC. This gives the protein CASSLGTASQETQYF.

This clone qualifies as large. The genes are TRBV30 and TRBJ2-1, with D unresolved. Germline V CDR1 and CDR2: GTSNPN, SVGIG (reference sequence). Trimming took off 0 bases at V and 0 bases at J, with 15 bases between the two ends. The CDR3 covers 17 residues. The CDR3 is CAWSVAIASSSYNEQFF. In nucleotides, the CDR3 is TGTGCCTGGAGTGTAGCTATTGCCAGTAGCTCCTACAATGAGCAGTTCTTC.

The J gene is TRBJ2-7, the V gene TRBV10-3; TRBD2 matches 7 bases. Germline CDR1 reads ENHRY; CDR2 reads SYGVKD. CDR3 length: 16 amino acids. V shed 1 base and J 2 bases; nucleotides not matched to a gene: 8. The CDR3 DNA reads TGTGCCATCAGTGAGTTGGGGAGGGGCCGCCCCTACGAGCAGTACTTC. As protein: CAISELGRGRPYEQYF.

V is TRBV6-5 and J is TRBJ1-2; D might be TRBD1 (5 bases). Germline CDR1 MNHEY, CDR2 SVGAGI. The CDR3 contains 15 residues. V shed 0 bases and J shed 3 bases, with 11 bases lying between them. CDR3 in amino acids: CASSYSTRAHYGYTF. In DNA form, the CDR3 reads TGTGCCAGCAGTTACTCTACCAGGGCCCACTATGGCTACACCTTC.

The V call is TRBV19, the J call TRBJ2-5, with D maybe TRBD1 (6 bases). This CDR3 comprises 14 residues. Germline assignment: CDR1 LNHDA and CDR2 SQIVND (reference sequence). V shed 5 bases and J shed 5 bases, with 15 bases lying between them. CDR3 nucleotide sequence: TGTGCCAGTAGTCTACAGGGAAATAGGGAGACCCAGTACTTC. It translates to CASSLQGNRETQYF.

This chain uses TRBV19 with TRBJ2-1; perhaps D is TRBD1 or TRBD2 (6 bases each). The germline gives CDR1 LNHDA, CDR2 SQIVND (reference sequence). The CDR3 spans 15 residues. V gave up 7 bases and J gave up 8 bases, with 21 bases separating them. The CDR3 DNA sequence: TGTGCCAGTAAATCGGTGAGGGGGGAATCGTATGAGCAGTTCTTC. Translated: CASKSVRGESYEQFF.

V and J are TRBV28 and TRBJ1-5, with 9 bases identical to TRBD1. Germline lookup yields CDR1 MDHEN and CDR2 SYDVKM. The CDR3 spans 15 residues. V was pared by 6 bases and J by 4 bases, with 7 bases of the junction left unmatched. CDR3 residues: CASRLQGAKNQPQHF. The CDR3 coding sequence is TGTGCCAGCAGACTACAGGGGGCAAAAAATCAGCCCCAGCATTTT. Looking up the rest from reference TRBV28 and TRBJ1-5 gives the full variable domain: DVKVTQSSRYLVKRTGEKVFLECVQDMDHENMFWYRQDPGLGLRLIYFSYDVKMKEKGDIPEGYSVSREKKERFSLILESASTNQTSMYLCASRLQGAKNQPQHFGDGTRLSIL.

The chain has TRBV19 and TRBJ2-5; 10 bases fit TRBD2. Germline-derived CDR1 and CDR2 are LNHDA and SQIVND (reference sequence). V lost 3 bases and J lost 2; bases outside the gene matches: 6. There are 16 residues in the CDR3. The CDR3 DNA is TGTGCCAGTAGTATCCTGAGCGGGGGGGTTCAAGAGACCCAGTACTTC. Protein sequence: CASSILSGGVQETQYF.

The sample holds a few counts of this clone. This rearrangement joins TRBV5-5 to TRBJ2-4; TRBD1 aligns across 7 bases. The V and J ends lost 5 bases and 12 bases, in that order; junction bases with no gene match: 17. The CDR3 consists of 15 residues. CDR1 is SGHKS and CDR2 is YYEKEE in the germline V gene (reference sequence). CDR3 loop: CASSSPGTALHAQYF. The CDR3 DNA reads TGTGCCAGCAGTTCTCCCGGGACAGCCCTACACGCTCAGTACTTC.